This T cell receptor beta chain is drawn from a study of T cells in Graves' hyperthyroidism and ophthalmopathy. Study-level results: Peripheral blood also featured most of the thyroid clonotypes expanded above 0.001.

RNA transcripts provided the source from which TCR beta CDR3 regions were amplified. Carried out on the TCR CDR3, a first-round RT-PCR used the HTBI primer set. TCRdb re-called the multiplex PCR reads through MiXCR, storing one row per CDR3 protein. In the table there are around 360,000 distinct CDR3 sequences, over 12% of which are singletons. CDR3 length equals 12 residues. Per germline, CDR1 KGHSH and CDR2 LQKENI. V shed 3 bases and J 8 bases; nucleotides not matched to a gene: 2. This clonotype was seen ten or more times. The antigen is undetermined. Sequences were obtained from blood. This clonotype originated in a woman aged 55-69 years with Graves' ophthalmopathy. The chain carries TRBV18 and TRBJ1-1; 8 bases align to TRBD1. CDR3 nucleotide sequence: TGTGCCAGCTCACCGACAGGGGAGGAAGCTTTCTTT. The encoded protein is CASSPTGEEAFF.